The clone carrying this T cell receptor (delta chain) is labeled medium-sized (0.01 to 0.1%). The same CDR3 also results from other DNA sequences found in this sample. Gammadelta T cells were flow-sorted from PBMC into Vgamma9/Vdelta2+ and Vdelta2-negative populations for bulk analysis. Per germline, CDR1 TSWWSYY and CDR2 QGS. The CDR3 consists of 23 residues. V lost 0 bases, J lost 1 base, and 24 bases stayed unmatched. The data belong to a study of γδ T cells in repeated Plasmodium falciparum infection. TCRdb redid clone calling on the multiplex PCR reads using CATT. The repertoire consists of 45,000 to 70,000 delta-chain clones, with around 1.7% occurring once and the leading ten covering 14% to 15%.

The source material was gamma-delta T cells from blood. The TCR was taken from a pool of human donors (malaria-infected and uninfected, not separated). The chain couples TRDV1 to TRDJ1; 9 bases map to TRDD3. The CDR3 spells CALGELDLLWGIVPPLSTDKLIF. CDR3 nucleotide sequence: TGTGCTCTTGGGGAACTTGACCTACTCTGGGGGATCGTACCTCCTTTGTCCACCGATAAACTCATCTTT.